This T cell receptor (beta chain) was recovered during a study of T-cell reconstitution after alpha-beta-depleted transplantation in children listed by TCRdb under 2016. In the study overall: T-cell immune reconstitution after TCRalphabeta/CD19-depleted allogeneic hematopoietic cell transplantation in children was quantitatively tracked in the study by means of TCR repertoire profiling.

Libraries were constructed by PCR. Sequencing instrument: Illumina HiSeq 2500. Molecular barcoding was employed in the preparation of TCR libraries, with unique molecular identifiers being used to normalize TCRbeta repertoire quantification. TCRdb reworked the public reads: Q25 trimming with fastp, MiXCR clone assembly, productive beta chains retained. Rows merge per CDR3 protein into single entries with the most common DNA and genes. A total of approximately 510,000 distinct CDR3 sequences appear in this sample, approximately 20% of them only once. The ten most abundant clones make up 3% to 3.5% of the sample. On this clonotype: Its antigen specificity is not known. Base qualities are not recorded, but no much larger clone differs from it by a single base.

The germline V gene supplies CDR1 SGDLS and CDR2 YYNGEE. From cysteine to phenylalanine, the CDR3 is 15 amino acids long. Here the CDR3 DNA is all that survives: 45 bases in frame from base 1. V was cut back by 2 bases and J by 1 base, leaving a gap of 12 bases between them. The sample here was PBMCs from the stem cell graft donor, taken from the stem cell graft. This TCR derives from a human donor who donated a stem cell graft to a child with acute lymphoblastic leukemia. This chain is built from TRBV9 and TRBJ1-1; no D gene is confidently identified. The CDR3 reads CASSVGLSKNTEAFF. The DNA reads as follows: TGTGCCAGCAGCGTGGGCCTTAGCAAGAACACTGAAGCTTTCTTT.